These T cell receptor beta chains were read from a single sample in a study of blood T cell repertoires in COVID-19. TCRdb's copy holds only in-frame clones and misses some; the assay was immunoSEQ multiplex PCR. This table has about 160,000 clones, 60% to 85% appearing once. Sequenced material: peripheral blood. Source of these receptors: a woman aged 55-69 years with COVID-19, enrolled during active disease. Both conserved end residues are part of each CDR3. Fields, in order: clone size, J gene, CDR3 length, D gene, V gene, CDR3 DNA, CDR3 protein. The D gene is left open where the match is weak. Where a row states a size, it is once, few, many or the class of an expanded clone; other rows omit it.

>few|TRBJ1-2|12|TRBD1|TRBV19
TGTGCCAGTAGTACGACAGGGGACGGCTACACCTTC
CASSTTGDGYTF
>NA|TRBJ2-2|15|NA|TRBV6-1
TGTGCCAGCAGTGAAGGGGCGCGGGACACCGGGGAGCTGTTTTTT
CASSEGARDTGELFF
>NA|TRBJ2-4|14|NA|TRBV20-1
TGCAGTGCTAGTCCCCCGGGTAGTTTGAACATTCAGTACTTC
CSASPPGSLNIQYF
>NA|TRBJ1-2|13|NA|TRBV30
TGTGCCTGGAGCAGCACAGGGAACTATGGCTACACCTTC
CAWSSTGNYGYTF
>NA|TRBJ2-7|15|TRBD2|TRBV5-1
TGCGCCAGCAGCCTCCCTAGCGGCTCCAAGGGGGAGCAGTACTTC
CASSLPSGSKGEQYF
>NA|TRBJ2-2|14|TRBD2|TRBV7-3
TGTGCCAGCAGCTTAGCGGGAGCGTCCGGGGAGCTGTTTTTT
CASSLAGASGELFF
>NA|TRBJ2-1|17|TRBD2|TRBV7-9
TGTGCCAGCAGCGCAGGGACTAGCGGGGCCTCCTACAATGAGCAGTTCTTC
CASSAGTSGASYNEQFF
>many|TRBJ2-5|15|TRBD2|TRBV6-1
TGTGCCAGCAGTGAGACTAGCGGGGGGGCAGAGACCCAGTACTTC
CASSETSGGAETQYF
>NA|TRBJ2-6|18|NA|TRBV5-1
TGCGCCAGCAGCTTCGGTAGGGGGGCGGGGGCTGGGGCCAACGTCCTGACTTTC
CASSFGRGAGAGANVLTF
>NA|TRBJ1-6|14|TRBD1|TRBV6-4
TGTGCCAGCAGTCACAGGGGTGACAATTCACCCCTCCACTTT
CASSHRGDNSPLHF
>NA|TRBJ2-1|17|TRBD2|TRBV6-2/TRBV6-3
TGTGCCAGCAGTTACTCGACGTCTAGCGGGAGGGCGTATGAGCAGTTCTTC
CASSYSTSSGRAYEQFF
>NA|TRBJ2-1|18|TRBD2|TRBV7-2
TGTGCCAGCAGCTTACAAGGGACTAGCGGGAGCGGGGACAATGAGCAGTTCTTC
CASSLQGTSGSGDNEQFF
>NA|TRBJ1-6|14|TRBD1|TRBV7-9
TGTGCCAGCACCACGACAGGGGTTAATTCACCCCTCCACTTT
CASTTTGVNSPLHF
>once|TRBJ1-1|13|NA|TRBV7-2
TGTGCCAGCAGCTTTCCAGGGTTGACTGAAGCTTTCTTT
CASSFPGLTEAFF
>NA|TRBJ1-4|15|TRBD1|TRBV7-2
TGTGCCAGCAGCTTAGGGGGACAGTCTAATGAAAAACTGTTTTTT
CASSLGGQSNEKLFF
>NA|TRBJ2-3|14|TRBD2|TRBV2
TGTGCCAGCAATCTAGCGGGGAGCACAGATACGCAGTATTTT
CASNLAGSTDTQYF
>NA|TRBJ1-1|15|NA|TRBV6-2/TRBV6-3
TGTGCCAGCAGCCACCCAGGGGTGGTGAACACTGAAGCTTTCTTT
CASSHPGVVNTEAFF
>NA|TRBJ1-2|14|NA|TRBV29-1
TGCAGCGTTGTGACAGCCTGGGCCAACTATGGCCACACCTTC
CSVVTAWANYGHTF
>NA|TRBJ2-7|13|NA|TRBV10-3
TGTGCCATCAGTGTAAGGACAGCCTACGAGCAGTACTTC
CAISVRTAYEQYF
>NA|TRBJ1-6|16|NA|TRBV7-3
TGTGCCAGCAGCTTAACGGGTCGGGTCCCCAATTCACCCCTCCACTTT
CASSLTGRVPNSPLHF
>NA|TRBJ1-2|14|TRBD1|TRBV7-9
TGTGCCAGCAGCCAAGGGGGACAGGCTGGCGGCTACACCTTC
CASSQGGQAGGYTF
>NA|TRBJ1-1|15|NA|TRBV2
TGTGCCAGCAACTGGGCAGGAGCGGAGAACACTGAAGCTTTCTTT
CASNWAGAENTEAFF
>NA|TRBJ1-1|12|NA|TRBV7-9
TGTGCCAGCAGCTTCCCAGGGTCTGAAGCTTTCTTT
CASSFPGSEAFF
>NA|TRBJ1-4|18|NA|TRBV28
TGTGCCAGCGAACCCTGGGGGGGGCGGGGGTTGGGTAATGAAAAACTGTTTTTT
CASEPWGGRGLGNEKLFF
>NA|TRBJ2-1|14|TRBD2|TRBV14
TGTGCCAGCCAGACTAGCGGTGTTTACAATGAGCAGTTCTTC
CASQTSGVYNEQFF
>once|TRBJ1-3|14|NA|TRBV3-1/TRBV3-2
TGTGCCAGCAGCCAAGCCAGGGTTGGAAACACCATATATTTT
CASSQARVGNTIYF
>NA|TRBJ2-3|14|TRBD1|TRBV7-8
TGTGCCAGCAGCTCCACCACAGGGGGAGATACGCAGTATTTT
CASSSTTGGDTQYF
>NA|TRBJ1-1|13|TRBD1|TRBV29-1
TGCAGCGCCGTACAGGGGGCGAACACTGAAGCTTTCTTT
CSAVQGANTEAFF
>NA|TRBJ1-3|14|NA|TRBV27
TGTGCCAGCAGTCCAACTAACTCTGGAAACACCATATATTTT
CASSPTNSGNTIYF